This T cell receptor (beta chain) was found in a study of beta chain features in type 1 diabetes. Study overall: The study examined roughly 100 million sorted cells across all samples.

Comment on this clone: No antigen is known for it.

Overall study results and limits: TCRB CDR3 length was moderately but significantly reduced in all four CD4+ subsets of Type 1 diabetes patients.

The entirety of the isolated RNA underwent reverse transcription, so expressed TCRB transcripts were sequenced. Naive, central memory and regulatory T cell samples came to a mean of around 3.3 million reads. Generated by immunoSEQ multiplex PCR, the TCRdb table keeps only in-frame clones and is missing some. The sample holds fewer than 400,000 clones; approximately 9.7% are singletons and the top ten take approximately 1%. The receptor was derived from a man aged 30 to 45 with type 1 diabetes. Material: central memory CD4+ T cells from blood.

DNA for the CDR3: TGTGCCAGCAGCTATGAGGGGGCCAATGAGCAGTTCTTC. This sequence encodes CASSYEGANEQFF. The chain couples TRBV5-6 to TRBJ2-1, with 7 nucleotides matching TRBD1. V lost 3 bases, J lost 6 bases, and 3 bases stayed unmatched. The CDR3 extends over 13 amino acids. CDR1 is SGHDT and CDR2 is YYEEEE in the germline V gene. The full variable domain, rest sourced from reference TRBV5-6 and TRBJ2-1, is DAGVTQSPTHLIKTRGQQVTLRCSPKSGHDTVSWYQQALGQGPQFIFQYYEEEERQRGNFPDRFSGHQFPNYSSELNVNALLLGDSALYLCASSYEGANEQFFGPGTRLTVL.